One and the same sample provided the 9 T cell receptor beta chains below, sequenced in a study of cytomegalovirus exposure and HLA in healthy donors. PCR involved 60 Vbeta and 13 Jbeta primers. Sequenced by immunoSEQ multiplex PCR; TCRdb stores in-frame clones only, minus some. The sample includes 150,000 or so clones, about two thirds of them seen just once. Material for sequencing was PBMCs. All receptors derive from a man in his thirties or forties in good health and CMV-seropositive.

The chain recombines TRBV7-6 with TRBJ1-1; D is unresolved. The CDR3 sequence is 13 residues long. The germline gives CDR1 SGHVS, CDR2 FNYEAQ. V lost 5 bases and J 6 bases, leaving 13 bases between the germline ends. The CDR3 sequence: CASSRDWNPEAFF. The CDR3 region has the DNA TGTGCCAGCAGCCGAGACTGGAATCCTGAAGCTTTCTTT.

This CDR3 is CASSITSGYTDTQYF. The CDR3 nucleotides are TGTGCCAGCAGTATTACTAGCGGCTACACAGATACGCAGTATTTT. This chain links TRBV27 with TRBJ2-3; TRBD2 matches at 8 bases. Germline-derived CDR1 and CDR2 are MNHEY and SMNVEV (reference sequence). CDR3 length equals 15 residues. V lost 5 bases to trimming and J lost 2 bases; unmatched junction nucleotides: 6.

The V call is TRBV27, the J call TRBJ2-7, with 7 bases lining up with TRBD2. Germline-derived CDR1 and CDR2 are MNHEY and SMNVEV (reference sequence). This CDR3 comprises 14 residues. With 2 bases clipped from V and 6 bases from J, the junction kept 7 bases outside the gene matches. CDR3 protein: CASSLRGAGAEQYF. CDR3 DNA sequence: TGTGCCAGCAGTTTACGTGGGGCGGGAGCCGAGCAGTACTTC.

This clone showed up just a few times. V gene TRBV10-1 combines with J gene TRBJ1-2; 9 bases map to TRBD1. The CDR3 totals 12 residues. The trim removed 8 bases at V and 7 bases at J, leaving 5 bases unmatched. CDR1 and CDR2 from the germline V gene are WNHNN and SYGVQD (reference sequence). The CDR3 spells CASPGTGFGYTF. CDR3 coding DNA: TGCGCCAGCCCCGGGACAGGGTTTGGCTACACCTTC.

This clone occurred once. The CDR3 sequence: CASSLRGTVATNEKLFF. As DNA, the CDR3 is TGTGCCAGCAGCCTCCGGGGGACAGTTGCAACTAATGAAAAACTGTTTTTT. The J gene is TRBJ1-4, the V gene TRBV5-6, with TRBD1 identical over 7 bases. The CDR3 extends over 17 amino acids. Looked up from germline, CDR1 is SGHDT and CDR2 is YYEEEE. J was trimmed by 0 bases and V by 4 bases; bases with no gene match: 9.

The CDR3 loop reads CASSPMTGGRTPEQYF. CDR3 coding DNA: TGTGCCAGCAGCCCAATGACTGGCGGGAGAACTCCCGAGCAGTACTTC. The chain carries TRBV4-2 and TRBJ2-7; 7 nucleotides agree with TRBD2. The junction had 15 bases not matched to a gene; V was cut back by 4 bases and J by 6 bases. Germline-derived CDR1 and CDR2 are LGHNA and YNFKEQ. The CDR3 totals 16 residues.

This rearrangement joins TRBV7-2 to TRBJ2-2, with 9 nucleotides matching TRBD2. The junction had 11 bases not matched to a gene; V was cut back by 3 bases and J by 9 bases. CDR3 length equals 16 residues. From germline, CDR1 is SGHTA and CDR2 FQGNSA. Here the CDR3 DNA reads TGTGCCAGCAGCTTCCCGGGACTAGCTCAGGCCCGGGAGCTGTTTTTT. Its protein product is CASSFPGLAQARELFF. The full variable domain, in which reference TRBV7-2 and TRBJ2-2 provide the parts outside the CDR3, is GAGVSQSPSNKVTEKGKDVELRCDPISGHTALYWYRQSLGQGLEFLIYFQGNSAPDKSGLPSDRFSAERTGGSVSTLTIQRTQQEDSAVYLCASSFPGLAQARELFFGEGSRLTVL.

The V gene is TRBV29-1, the J gene TRBJ2-7, with 11 positions matching TRBD2. J was trimmed by 0 bases and V by 6 bases; bases with no gene match: 7. Per germline, CDR1 SQVTM and CDR2 ANQGSEA. The CDR3 runs 15 residues. CDR3 loop: CSVERLAGSSYEQYF. As DNA, the CDR3 is TGCAGCGTCGAGCGACTAGCGGGGAGCTCCTACGAGCAGTACTTC.

This chain links TRBV18 with TRBJ2-7; 9 nucleotides match TRBD2. The junction had 12 bases not matched to a gene; V was cut back by 6 bases and J by 9 bases. The CDR3 runs 14 residues. Germline V CDR1 and CDR2: KGHSH, LQKENI. The CDR3 reads CASSPGVAGERQYF. As DNA, the CDR3 is TGTGCCAGCTCCCCGGGGGTAGCGGGAGAGAGGCAGTACTTC.